This T cell receptor (beta chain) was captured by sequencing in a study of T cell repertoires in cytomegalovirus infection (dated by TCRdb to about 2019). As for the study more broadly: Alongside well-studied HLA-B-restricted epitopes, the peptide stimulations were aimed at recently identified HLA-C-restricted CMV epitopes, whose presentation resists viral immunomodulation. Because public TCR beta signatures pointed to carriage of CMV infection together with the matching HLA type, the HLA type of each donor mattered for the analysis.

TCRdb names Illumina HiSeq 1500 as the instrument used. TCRdb ran its own pipeline on the public reads, namely fastp trimming at Q25 and MiXCR clone calling, and kept in-frame beta chains. Rows with a matching CDR3 protein are joined into one entry that keeps the most common DNA and genes. A total of tens of thousands of distinct CDR3 sequences appear in this sample, over 15% of them only once. The ten largest clonotypes hold more than 25% of the sample. Paper-wide results and their limitations: In both this cohort and an independent cohort of approximately 350 donors, the cumulative frequency of public TCR beta family members distinguished carriers of CMV infection plus the relevant HLA type. The ex vivo response was dominated by HLA-C-restricted CMV-specific TCR beta clonotypes, which also provided the single most frequent clonotype in two of eight donors.

This clonotype is medium-sized (0.01 to 0.1%) in its sample. There is no known antigen for this receptor. Per-base quality was not reported, and no clone a single base away is much larger than it. The treatment or condition label here, explained by the study, means: in vitro stimulation with specific CMV peptide epitopes to enrich CMV-specific T cells. Trimming costs V 2 bases and J 2 bases, and their ends lie 10 bases apart. CDR3 length: 15 amino acids, cysteine to phenylalanine. The only DNA kept is the CDR3, 45 bases in frame from the first base. Looking up the germline V gene yields CDR1 MNHEY and CDR2 SVGAGI.

This TCR was sampled from a human donor in good health (CMV status not recorded). Some clones in this sample may be carry-over from other donors' samples. The material sequenced was CD8+ T cells from cultured PBMCs, taken from culture after CMV antigen stimulation. The chain couples TRBV6-5 to TRBJ2-4; a tentative D match to TRBD1 spans 5 bases. CDR3 sequence: CASSYVAGSKNIQYF. The nucleotides read TGTGCCAGCAGTTACGTGGCAGGGTCCAAAAACATTCAGTACTTC.